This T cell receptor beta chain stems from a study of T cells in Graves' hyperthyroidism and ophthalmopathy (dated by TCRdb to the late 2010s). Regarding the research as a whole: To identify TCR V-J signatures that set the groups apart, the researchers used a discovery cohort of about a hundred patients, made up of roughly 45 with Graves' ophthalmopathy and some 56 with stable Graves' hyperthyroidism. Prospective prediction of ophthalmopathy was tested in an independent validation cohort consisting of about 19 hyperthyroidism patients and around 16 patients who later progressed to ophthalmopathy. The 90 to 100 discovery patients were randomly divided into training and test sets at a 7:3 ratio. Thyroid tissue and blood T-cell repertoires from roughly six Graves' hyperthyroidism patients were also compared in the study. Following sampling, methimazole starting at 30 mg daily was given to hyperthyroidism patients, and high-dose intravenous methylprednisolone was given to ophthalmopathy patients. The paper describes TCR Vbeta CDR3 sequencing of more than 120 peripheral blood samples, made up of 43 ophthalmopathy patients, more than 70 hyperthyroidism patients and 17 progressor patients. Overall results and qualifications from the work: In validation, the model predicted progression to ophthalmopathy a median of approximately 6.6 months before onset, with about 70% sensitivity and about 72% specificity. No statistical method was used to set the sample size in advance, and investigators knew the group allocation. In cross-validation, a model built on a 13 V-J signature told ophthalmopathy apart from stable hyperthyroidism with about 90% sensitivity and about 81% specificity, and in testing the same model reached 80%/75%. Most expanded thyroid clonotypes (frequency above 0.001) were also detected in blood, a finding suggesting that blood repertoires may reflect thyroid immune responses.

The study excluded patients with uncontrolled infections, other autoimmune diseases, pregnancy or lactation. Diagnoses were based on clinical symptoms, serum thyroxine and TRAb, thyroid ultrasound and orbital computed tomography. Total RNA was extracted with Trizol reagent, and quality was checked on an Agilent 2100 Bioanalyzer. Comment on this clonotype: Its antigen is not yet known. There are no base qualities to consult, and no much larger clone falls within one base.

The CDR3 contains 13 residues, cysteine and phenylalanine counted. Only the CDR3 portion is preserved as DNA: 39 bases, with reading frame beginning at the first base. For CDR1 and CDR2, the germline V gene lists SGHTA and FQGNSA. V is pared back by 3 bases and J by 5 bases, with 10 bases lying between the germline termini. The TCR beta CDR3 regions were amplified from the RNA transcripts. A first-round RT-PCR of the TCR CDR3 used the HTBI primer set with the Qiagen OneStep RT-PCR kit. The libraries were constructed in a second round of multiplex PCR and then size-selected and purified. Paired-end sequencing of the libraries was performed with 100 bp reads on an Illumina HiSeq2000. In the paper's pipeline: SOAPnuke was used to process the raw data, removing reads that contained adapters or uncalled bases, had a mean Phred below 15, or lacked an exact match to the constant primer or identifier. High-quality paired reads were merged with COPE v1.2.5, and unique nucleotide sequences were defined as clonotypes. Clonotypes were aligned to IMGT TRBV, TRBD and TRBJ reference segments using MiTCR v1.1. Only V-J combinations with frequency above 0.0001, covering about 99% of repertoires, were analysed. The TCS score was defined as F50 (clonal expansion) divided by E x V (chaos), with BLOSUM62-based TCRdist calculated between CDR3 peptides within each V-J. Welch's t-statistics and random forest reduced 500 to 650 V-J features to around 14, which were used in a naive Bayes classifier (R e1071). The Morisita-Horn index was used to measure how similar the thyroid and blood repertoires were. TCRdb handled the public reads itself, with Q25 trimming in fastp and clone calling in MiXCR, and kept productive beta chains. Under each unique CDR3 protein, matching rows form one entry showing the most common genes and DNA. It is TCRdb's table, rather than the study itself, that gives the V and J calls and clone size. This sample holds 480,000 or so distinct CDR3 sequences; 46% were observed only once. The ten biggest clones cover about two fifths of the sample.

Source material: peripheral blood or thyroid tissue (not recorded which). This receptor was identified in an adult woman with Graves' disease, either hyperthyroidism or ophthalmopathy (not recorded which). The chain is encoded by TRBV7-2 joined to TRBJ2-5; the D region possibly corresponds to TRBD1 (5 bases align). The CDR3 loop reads CASSLMAGETQYF. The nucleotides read TGTGCCAGCAGCTTGATGGCAGGGGAGACCCAGTACTTC. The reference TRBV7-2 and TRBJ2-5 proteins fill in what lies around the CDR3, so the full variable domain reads GAGVSQSPSNKVTEKGKDVELRCDPISGHTALYWYRQSLGQGLEFLIYFQGNSAPDKSGLPSDRFSAERTGGSVSTLTIQRTQQEDSAVYLCASSLMAGETQYFGPGTRLLVL.